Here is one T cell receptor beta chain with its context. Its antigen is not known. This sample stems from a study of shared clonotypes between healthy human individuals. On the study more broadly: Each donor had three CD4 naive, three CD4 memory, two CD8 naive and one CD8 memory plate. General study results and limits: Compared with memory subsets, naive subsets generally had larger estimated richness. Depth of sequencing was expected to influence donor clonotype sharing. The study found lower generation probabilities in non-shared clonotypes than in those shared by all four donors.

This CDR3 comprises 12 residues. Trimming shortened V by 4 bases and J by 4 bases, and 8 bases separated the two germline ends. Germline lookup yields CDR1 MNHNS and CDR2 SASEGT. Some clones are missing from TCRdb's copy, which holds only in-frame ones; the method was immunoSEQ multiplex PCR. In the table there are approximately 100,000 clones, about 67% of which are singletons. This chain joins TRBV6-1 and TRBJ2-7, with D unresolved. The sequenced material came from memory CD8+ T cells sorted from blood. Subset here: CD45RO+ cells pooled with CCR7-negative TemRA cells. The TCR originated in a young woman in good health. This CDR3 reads CASSVQSYEQYF. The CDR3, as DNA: TGTGCCAGCAGTGTGCAGAGTTACGAGCAGTACTTC.